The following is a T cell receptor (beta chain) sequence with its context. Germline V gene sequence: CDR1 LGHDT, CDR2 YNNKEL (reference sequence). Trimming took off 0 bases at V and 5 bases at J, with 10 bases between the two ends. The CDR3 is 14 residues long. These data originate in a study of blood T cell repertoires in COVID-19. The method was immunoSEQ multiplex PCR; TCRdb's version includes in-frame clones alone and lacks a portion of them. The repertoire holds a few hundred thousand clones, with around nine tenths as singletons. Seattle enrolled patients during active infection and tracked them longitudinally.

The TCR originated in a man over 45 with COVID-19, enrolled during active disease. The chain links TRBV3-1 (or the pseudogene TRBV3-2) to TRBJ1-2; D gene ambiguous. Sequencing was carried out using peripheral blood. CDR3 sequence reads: CASSQDRLTYGYTF. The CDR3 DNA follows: TGTGCCAGCAGCCAAGATCGACTAACGTATGGCTACACCTTC.